The 17 T cell receptor beta chains presented below share a single source sample, sequenced in a study of T cell responses to AZD1222 COVID-19 vaccine. TCRdb's table, derived via immunoSEQ multiplex PCR, lists solely in-frame clones and lacks some. The table includes around 150,000 clones, roughly 90% detected once. Sequencing was performed on peripheral blood, taken on day 0 of AZD1222 vaccination. The receptor set was obtained from an adult in good health.

The chain links TRBV28 to TRBJ1-4; the D is unclear. This CDR3 has 14 amino acids. From germline, CDR1 is MDHEN and CDR2 SYDVKM. V dropped 4 bases and J dropped 6 bases, with 12 bases sitting between them. The CDR3 nucleotides are TGTGCCAGCAGTTCCGAGAGAAGGGATGAAAAACTGTTTTTT. This codes for CASSSERRDEKLFF.

The rearrangement joins TRBV7-7 to TRBJ2-2, with no clear D. The CDR3 spans 14 residues. CDR1 is SSHAT, CDR2 FNYEAQ, per germline (reference sequence). V lost 5 bases, J lost 2 bases, and 9 bases lay in between. As DNA, the CDR3 is TGTGCCAGCAGCAACGCAGTAAACACCGGGGAGCTGTTTTTT. Residues: CASSNAVNTGELFF.

The gene calls are TRBV29-1 and TRBJ2-4, with TRBD1 matching 9 bases. The germline V gene has CDR1 SQVTM and CDR2 ANQGSEA. The J segment lost 12 bases and the V segment lost 7 bases, leaving 28 bases of the junction unmatched. The CDR3 totals 18 residues. As DNA, the CDR3 is TGCAGCGAGACGGGACAGGGAGACGCGGTCCCCCCACCACCACATCAGTACTTC. Its protein is CSETGQGDAVPPPPHQYF.

The gene calls are TRBV6-5 and TRBJ1-1; D ambiguous. V lost 2 bases to trimming and J lost 1 base, with 14 bases between them. There are 16 residues in the CDR3. Germline values: CDR1 MNHEY, CDR2 SVGAGI. For the CDR3, the DNA is TGTGCCAGCAGTTACGGTAGCGGCAGCTGGAACACTGAAGCTTTCTTT. This codes for CASSYGSGSWNTEAFF.

The rearrangement links TRBV19 to TRBJ1-3; D possibly corresponds to TRBD1 (5 bases). V was pared by 3 bases and J by 7 bases, with 7 bases between. The germline gives CDR1 LNHDA, CDR2 SQIVND (reference sequence). This CDR3 has 12 amino acids. CDR3 amino acids: CASSIQGNTIYF. The CDR3, as DNA: TGTGCCAGTAGTATTCAGGGTAACACCATATATTTT.

This clone was observed once. CDR3 bases: TGTGCCAGCAGTTACGGGGTTTCACCCCTCCACTTT. This translates into CASSYGVSPLHF. The chain recombines TRBV6-5 with TRBJ1-6; D gene uncertain. The CDR3 is 12 residues long. V shed 2 bases and J shed 9 bases, with 5 bases lying between them. Germline V CDR1 and CDR2: MNHEY, SVGAGI.

The chain has TRBV19 and TRBJ1-1; D gene unclear. The V gene's germline CDR1 is LNHDA and CDR2 SQIVND (reference sequence). Between the trimmed V and J ends, which lost 1 base and 0 bases, there was a span of 9 bases. This CDR3 is 15 amino acids long. The CDR3 bases are TGTGCCAGTAGTATAGGAGAGTTTATGAACACTGAAGCTTTCTTT. It is translated as CASSIGEFMNTEAFF.

The chain has TRBV20-1 and TRBJ1-5; D ambiguous. Trimming left V 3 bases short and J 0 bases short, with 6 bases between. Germline V gives CDR1 DFQATT, CDR2 SNEGSKA (reference sequence). This CDR3 spans 13 amino acids. CDR3 amino acids: CSASVGSNQPQHF. DNA of the CDR3: TGCAGTGCTAGTGTCGGTAGCAATCAGCCCCAGCATTTT.

The chain joins TRBV11-3 to TRBJ2-1, with 10 nucleotides matching TRBD2. The CDR3 extends over 15 amino acids. Unmatched junction bases numbered 3, after V lost 2 bases and J lost 5 bases. Germline assignment: CDR1 SGHNT and CDR2 YENEEA. CDR3 amino acids: CASSLTSGKDNEQFF. In DNA, the CDR3 is TGTGCCAGCAGCTTAACTAGCGGGAAAGACAATGAGCAGTTCTTC.

The rearrangement joins TRBV15 to TRBJ1-3; the D gene is possibly TRBD1 (5 bases). Trimming removed 3 bases at V and 1 base at J, with 13 bases between. This CDR3 has 16 amino acids. Germline assignment: CDR1 LNHNV and CDR2 YYDKDF (reference sequence). For the CDR3, the DNA is TGTGCCACCAGCAGCTCCCAGGGTTTTTCTGGAAACACCATATATTTT. Its translation is CATSSSQGFSGNTIYF. Drawing the rest from reference TRBV15 and TRBJ1-3, the complete variable domain is DAMVIQNPRYQVTQFGKPVTLSCSQTLNHNVMYWYQQKSSQAPKLLFHYYDKDFNNEADTPDNFQSRRPNTSFCFLDIRSPGLGDTAMYLCATSSSQGFSGNTIYFGEGSWLTVV.

This chain connects TRBV10-3 to TRBJ2-1; D gene uncertain. This CDR3 contains 12 residues. Trimming cost V 3 bases and J 6 bases, with 6 bases left between them. The germline CDR1 and CDR2 sequences are ENHRY and SYGVKD. The CDR3 loop is CAISDVVNEQFF. CDR3 DNA sequence: TGTGCCATCAGTGACGTTGTCAATGAGCAGTTCTTC.

The V call is TRBV5-5, the J call TRBJ1-4; maybe TRBD1 (6 bases). CDR3 size: 14 residues. Germline CDR1 is SGHKS and CDR2 is YYEKEE (reference sequence). The ends were cut back, 3 bases at V and 10 bases at J, with 16 bases in the middle. The CDR3 DNA sequence: TGTGCCAGCAGCTCGGACGCAGGGGTGGGAAAACTGTTTTTT. This sequence encodes CASSSDAGVGKLFF.

V is TRBV9 and J is TRBJ2-7, with TRBD1 matching 8 bases. CDR3 length equals 18 residues. Per germline, CDR1 SGDLS and CDR2 YYNGEE. V was pared by 4 bases and J by 3 bases, with 18 bases of the junction left unmatched. The CDR3 here is CASSSHGQGGNYYYEQYF. CDR3 nucleotides: TGTGCCAGCAGCTCACACGGACAGGGAGGAAACTACTACTACGAGCAGTACTTC.

This sequence joins TRBV6-5 and TRBJ1-3, with D tentatively TRBD1 (6 bases). The V gene lost 6 bases and the J gene lost 2 bases, with 11 bases spanning the gap. The CDR3 loop spans 14 amino acids. Per germline, CDR1 MNHEY and CDR2 SVGAGI. The CDR3 region has the DNA TGTGCCAGCAGAACAGGGTTGGCTGGAAACACCATATATTTT. It encodes CASRTGLAGNTIYF.

This chain uses TRBV9 with TRBJ1-2; maybe TRBD1 (6 bases). Germline V lookup: CDR1 SGDLS, CDR2 YYNGEE. The V and J ends lost 0 bases and 8 bases respectively, with 8 bases between them. This CDR3 comprises 12 residues. In nucleotides, the CDR3 is TGTGCCAGCAGCGTAGTCGGGGGCGGCTACACCTTC. Translating gives CASSVVGGGYTF.

The CDR3 bases are TGTGCCAGCAGCCTTGACGTAGGTGCTCGGGCTTTCTTT. Amino acid sequence: CASSLDVGARAFF. The V and J genes are TRBV7-2 and TRBJ1-1; unclear D gene. Trimming removed 5 bases at V and 11 bases at J, with 18 bases between. Germline V CDR1 and CDR2: SGHTA, FQGNSA. This CDR3 comprises 13 residues.

Only a few counts were recorded for this clone. The rearrangement joins TRBV27 to TRBJ1-2, with no clear D. The V and J ends lost 3 bases and 6 bases respectively, with 17 bases between them. Germline V gene lookup returns CDR1 MNHEY and CDR2 SMNVEV (reference sequence). The CDR3 has 15 amino acids. The CDR3 loop is CASSFRREFLDGYTF. DNA of the CDR3: TGTGCCAGCAGTTTTAGGAGGGAATTCTTGGATGGCTACACCTTC.